The present T cell receptor beta chain was sequenced within a study of shared clonotypes between healthy human individuals. At the level of the study: CD4 naive and CD4 memory each took three plates per donor, while CD8 naive took two and CD8 memory one.

In the authors' methods: Filtering was not the same, since immunoSEQ gave junction-only sequences without quality scores. Method: immunoSEQ multiplex PCR; TCRdb's copy keeps in-frame clones and lacks some. D and trimming were read from the DNA, whereas the V and J calls and clone size are those reported in that table. The sample carries roughly 570,000 clones, more than 95% recorded once. Findings and caveats of the study: Exclusively blood specimens were collected; tissue repertoires likely differ.

Concerning this clone itself: No antigen is known for it.

Naive CD8 cells lacked CD45RO, underwent positive selection for CCR7 and left out terminally differentiated effector memory CD45RA+ cells. This receptor was obtained from a man aged 25-40 years in good health. What was sequenced was naive CD8+ T cells sorted from blood.

CDR3 nucleotide sequence: TGTGCCAGCAGTTACGTCGGGGAGCTGTTTTTT. This translates into CASSYVGELFF. This rearrangement joins TRBV6-5 to TRBJ2-2; D remains unclear. Germline CDR1 reads MNHEY; CDR2 reads SVGAGI. V was shortened by 2 bases and J by 7 bases, with 2 bases between the two germline ends. This CDR3 has 11 amino acids.